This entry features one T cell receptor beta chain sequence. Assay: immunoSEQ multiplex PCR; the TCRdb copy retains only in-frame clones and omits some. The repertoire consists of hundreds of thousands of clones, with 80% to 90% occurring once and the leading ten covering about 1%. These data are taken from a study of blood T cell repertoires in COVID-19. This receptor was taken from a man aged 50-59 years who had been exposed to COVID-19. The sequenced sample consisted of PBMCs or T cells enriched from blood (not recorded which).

The CDR3 nucleotides read TGTGCCATCAGCTCCCAATCACAGGGGGCTAACACTGAAGCTTTCTTT. It specifies CAISSQSQGANTEAFF. The chain joins TRBV10-3 to TRBJ1-1; 9 nucleotides align to TRBD1. The V segment lost 6 bases and the J segment 2 bases; nucleotides outside the gene matches: 10. CDR3 length equals 16 residues. From germline, CDR1 is ENHRY and CDR2 SYGVKD.